The TCR beta chain described here comes from a study of cytomegalovirus exposure and HLA in healthy donors. Study observations and caveats: The study labeled more than 150 TCR beta chains cytomegalovirus-associated. From TCR beta sequences, most subjects' HLA-A and HLA-B alleles were reportedly predicted accurately. A few V segments could not be told apart, such as TRBV6-2 and TRBV6-3, and were left out.

Primers: 60 Vbeta forward and 13 Jbeta reverse. Profiled with immunoSEQ multiplex PCR; TCRdb holds only in-frame clones, not every one. This table holds 90,000 to 120,000 clones, around 10% found once. As concerns this clone: Its antigen is not identified.

The CDR3 sequence is 16 residues long. Sequenced: PBMCs. The source is a man aged 35 to 55 in good health and CMV-seropositive. J is TRBJ2-1 and V is TRBV1; TRBD2, as called in the table, went unchecked against the DNA. TRBV1 is a listed pseudogene. This CDR3 reads CTSSLLAGLSYNEQFF. The CDR3 region has the DNA TGCACCAGCAGCCTTCTAGCGGGACTCTCCTACAATGAGCAGTTCTTC.